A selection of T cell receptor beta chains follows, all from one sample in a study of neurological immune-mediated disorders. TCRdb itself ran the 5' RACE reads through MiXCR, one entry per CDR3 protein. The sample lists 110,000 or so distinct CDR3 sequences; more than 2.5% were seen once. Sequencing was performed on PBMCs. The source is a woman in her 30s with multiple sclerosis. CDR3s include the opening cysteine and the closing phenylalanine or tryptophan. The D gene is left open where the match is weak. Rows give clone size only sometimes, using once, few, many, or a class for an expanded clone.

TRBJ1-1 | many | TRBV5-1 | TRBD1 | TGCGCCAGCAGCCAAGGGGGCGACAGCACTGAAGCTTTCTTT | CASSQGGDSTEAFF
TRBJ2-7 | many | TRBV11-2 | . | TGTGCCAGCAGCCCGGGACTCCGCTCCTACGAGCAGTACTTC | CASSPGLRSYEQYF
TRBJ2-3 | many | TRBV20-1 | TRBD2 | TGCAGTGGTCAAGCGGGAGCTAGCACAGATACGCAGTATTTT | CSGQAGASTDTQYF
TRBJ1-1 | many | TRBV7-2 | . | TGTGCCAGCACCCTTAGTGGACAGATCACTGAAGCTTTCTTT | CASTLSGQITEAFF
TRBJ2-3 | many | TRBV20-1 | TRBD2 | TGCAGTGCTAGAAAGCGGGGCAGTAGCACAGATACGCAGTATTTT | CSARKRGSSTDTQYF
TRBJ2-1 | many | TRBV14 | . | TGTGCCAGCAGCCAAGTTCCAGGGGGGGTTGAGCAGTTCTTC | CASSQVPGGVEQFF
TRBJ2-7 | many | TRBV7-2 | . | TGTGCCAGCAGCTTAGGGTCGGGAATCCTCTACGAGCAGTACTTC | CASSLGSGILYEQYF
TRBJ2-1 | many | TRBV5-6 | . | TGTGCCAGCAGCAGAGGGACATCCAATGAGCAGTTCTTC | CASSRGTSNEQFF
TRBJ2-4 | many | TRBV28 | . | TGTGCCAGCAGTCCAAGCGCCAAAAACATTCAGTACTTC | CASSPSAKNIQYF
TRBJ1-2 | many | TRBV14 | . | TGTGCCAGCAGCCAAGTCGGGGGGCGCGGCTACACCTTC | CASSQVGGRGYTF
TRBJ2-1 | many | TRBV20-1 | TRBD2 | TGCAGTGCCCCTAGCGGGGCGGACGGCTATGAGCAGTTCTTC | CSAPSGADGYEQFF
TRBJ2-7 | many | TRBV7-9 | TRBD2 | TGTGCCAGCGGGACTAGCGAATCCTACGAGCAGTACTTC | CASGTSESYEQYF
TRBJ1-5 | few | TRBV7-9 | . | TGTGCCAGCAGCTTAGATTCGTTTAATCAGCCCCAGCATTTT | CASSLDSFNQPQHF
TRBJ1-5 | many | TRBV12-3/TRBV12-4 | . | TGTGCCAGCAGTTTCGTTTACCGCAATCAGCCCCAGCATTTT | CASSFVYRNQPQHF
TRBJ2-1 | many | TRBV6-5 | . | TGTGCCAGCACCCCAGGAGGCTACAATGAGCAGTTCTTC | CASTPGGYNEQFF
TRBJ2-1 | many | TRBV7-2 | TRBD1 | TGTGCCAGCAGCGCCCAGACAGGGGTGGGCTACAATGAGCAGTTCTTC | CASSAQTGVGYNEQFF
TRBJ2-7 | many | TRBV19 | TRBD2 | TGTGCCAGTAGTATAGCCCCGGGGGGGCCCTTCGAGCAGTACTTC | CASSIAPGGPFEQYF
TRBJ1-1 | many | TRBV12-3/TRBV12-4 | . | TGTGCCAGCAGTTTATCTCTGGGGTTGAGCACTGAAGCTTTCTTT | CASSLSLGLSTEAFF
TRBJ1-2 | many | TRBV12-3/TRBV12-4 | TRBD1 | TGTGCCAGCAGTTTTGAGGGGACAGTCCCTAACTATGGCTACACCTTC | CASSFEGTVPNYGYTF
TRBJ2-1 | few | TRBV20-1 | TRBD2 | TGCAGTGCTAGACGTGGGCTAGCGGGAGGGGGTGAGCAGTTCTTC | CSARRGLAGGGEQFF
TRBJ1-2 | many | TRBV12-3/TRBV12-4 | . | TGTGCCAGCAGTTATGGAATACACTATGGCTACACCTTC | CASSYGIHYGYTF
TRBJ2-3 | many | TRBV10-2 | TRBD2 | TGCGCCAGCAGCTCCGGGACTAGCCTCACAGATACGCAGTATTTT | CASSSGTSLTDTQYF
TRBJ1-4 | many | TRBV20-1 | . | TGCAGTGCTACCACCGGGGAGCCTGCAACTAATGAAAAACTGTTTTTT | CSATTGEPATNEKLFF
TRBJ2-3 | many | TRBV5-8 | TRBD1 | TGTGCCAGCAGCTGGGAACAGGGGGCAGGGACAGATACGCAGTATTTT | CASSWEQGAGTDTQYF
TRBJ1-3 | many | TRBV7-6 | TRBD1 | TGTGCCAGCAGCCAGGGACAGGGAAACACCATATATTTT | CASSQGQGNTIYF
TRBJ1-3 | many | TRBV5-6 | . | TGTGCCAGCAGCTTGGCAGGGCCTGGAAACACCATATATTTT | CASSLAGPGNTIYF
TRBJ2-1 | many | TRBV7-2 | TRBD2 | TGTGCCAGCAGCTTCATTAGCGGGTTCTCCTACAATGAGCAGTTCTTC | CASSFISGFSYNEQFF
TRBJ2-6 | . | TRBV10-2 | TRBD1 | TGCGCCAGCAGTTGGACAGGGCATGGGTCTGGGGCCAACGTCCTGACTTTC | CASSWTGHGSGANVLTF
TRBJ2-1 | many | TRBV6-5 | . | TGTGCCAGCAAAAAATTTAATGAGCAGTTCTTC | CASKKFNEQFF
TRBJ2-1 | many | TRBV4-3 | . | TGCGCCAGCAGCCAAGGACTCGGGTTCCATGAGCAGTTCTTC | CASSQGLGFHEQFF
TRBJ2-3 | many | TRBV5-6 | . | TGTGCCAGCAGCTTGAAAGATACGCAGTATTTT | CASSLKDTQYF
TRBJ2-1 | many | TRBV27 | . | TGTGCCAGCAGTTCGGTGGACAGAGATGAGCAGTTCTTC | CASSSVDRDEQFF
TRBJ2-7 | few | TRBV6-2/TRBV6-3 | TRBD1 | TGTGCCAGCAGTCGTCGGGACAGGGGGCTAGCGCAGTACTTC | CASSRRDRGLAQYF
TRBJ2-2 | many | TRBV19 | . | TGTGCCAGCCGACCTAGCGTGAGCACCGGGGAGCTGTTTTTT | CASRPSVSTGELFF
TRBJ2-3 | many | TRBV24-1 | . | TGTGCCACCAGTGATTCACCGGGGGTTGGCACAGATACGCAGTATTTT | CATSDSPGVGTDTQYF
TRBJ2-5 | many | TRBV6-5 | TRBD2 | TGTGCCAGCAGTTACCAGGGACTAGCGGGAGGAGAGACCCAGTACTTC | CASSYQGLAGGETQYF
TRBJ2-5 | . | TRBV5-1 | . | TGCGCCAGCAGCTATACCCAGGGTTCCCGAGAGACCCAGTACTTC | CASSYTQGSRETQYF
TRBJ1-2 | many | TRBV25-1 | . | TGTGCCAGCAGTCGGGAAGCTAACTATGGCTACACCTTC | CASSREANYGYTF
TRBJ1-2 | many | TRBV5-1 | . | TGCGCCAGCAGCTTGGGGGACGGTGCCTATGGCTACACCTTC | CASSLGDGAYGYTF
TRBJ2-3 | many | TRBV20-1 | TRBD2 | TGCAGTGCCATGGGACTAGCGGGAGGGCGGTATACGCAGTATTTT | CSAMGLAGGRYTQYF
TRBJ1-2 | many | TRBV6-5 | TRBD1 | TGTGCCAGCAGTTACAACCACCCCGGGACAGGGGTCGGCTATGGCTACACCTTC | CASSYNHPGTGVGYGYTF
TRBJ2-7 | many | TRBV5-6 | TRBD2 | TGTGCCAGCAGCTTGGGGATCGGGGGGTACGAGCAGTACTTC | CASSLGIGGYEQYF
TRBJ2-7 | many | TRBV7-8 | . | TGTGCCAGCAGCTCGGCACCGGGAGTTCAGGACGAGCAGTACTTC | CASSSAPGVQDEQYF
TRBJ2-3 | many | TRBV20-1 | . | TGCAGTGCAACCGGGAGGGGGCGGGATACGCAGTATTTT | CSATGRGRDTQYF
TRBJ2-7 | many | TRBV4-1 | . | TGCGCCAGCAGCCAACAGGCGTCCTACGAGCAGTACTTC | CASSQQASYEQYF
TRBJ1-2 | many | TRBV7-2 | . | TGTGCCAGCAGCTTATCCTATGGCTACACCTTC | CASSLSYGYTF
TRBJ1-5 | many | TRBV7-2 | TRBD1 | TGTGCCAGCAGCTACGGGACAGGGGATAGCAATCAGCCCCAGCATTTT | CASSYGTGDSNQPQHF
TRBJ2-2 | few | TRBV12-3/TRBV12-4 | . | TGTGCCAGCAGTTTATCCGAACTCGTAAACACCGGGGAGCTGTTTTTT | CASSLSELVNTGELFF